These 30 T cell receptor beta chains were all obtained from the same sample, sequenced in a study of CDR3 diversity in severe acne. TCRdb processed the PCR reads anew with MiXCR; each CDR3 protein has one entry. The data show 85,000 to 120,000 distinct CDR3 sequences, with around 53% seen just once and approximately 13% held by the top ten. Sequencing was done on a sample of blood. The receptors here all came from a male donor with acne.

V is TRBV2 and J is TRBJ1-4; 12 bases agree with TRBD1. The CDR3 contains 15 residues. Germline CDR1 reads SNHLY; CDR2 reads FYNNEI. V gave up 4 bases and J gave up 7 bases; unmatched junction bases: 4. As DNA, the CDR3 is TGTGCCAGCAGTGGGGGACAGGGGGCGGTTGAAAAACTGTTTTTT. Translation: CASSGGQGAVEKLFF.

J is TRBJ1-5 and V is TRBV25-1, with 7 bases that match TRBD1. The CDR3 contains 14 residues. The ends lost 5 bases at V and 5 bases at J; junction bases unmatched: 6. CDR1 is MGHDK, CDR2 SYGVNS, per germline. CDR3 amino acids: CASSSTGTYQPQHF. The CDR3 nucleotides are TGTGCCAGCAGTTCGACAGGGACCTATCAGCCCCAGCATTTT.

About this clonotype itself: This may come from a read error, since a much larger clone is one base off. This rearrangement joins TRBV19 to TRBJ2-7; perhaps TRBD1 as D (5 bases). The V and J ends lost 3 bases and 7 bases respectively, with 13 bases between them. Germline V gene data show CDR1 as LNHDA and CDR2 as SQIVND (reference sequence). This CDR3 contains 13 residues. The CDR3 nucleotides read TGTGCCAGTAGTATCCAGGGTCCCCATGAGCAGTACTTC. It translates to CASSIQGPHEQYF. The full variable domain, in which reference TRBV19 and TRBJ2-7 provide the parts outside the CDR3, is DGGITQSPKYLFRKEGQNVTLSCEQNLNHDAMYWYRQDPGQGLRLIYYSQIVNDFQKGDIAEGYSVSREKKESFPLTVTSAQKNPTAFYLCASSIQGPHEQYFGPGTRLTVT.

The V gene is TRBV6-5, the J gene TRBJ2-1; D not certain. Trimming removed 7 bases from V and 3 bases from J, with 13 bases in between. The CDR3 runs to 14 residues. CDR1 and CDR2 (germline): MNHEY, SVGAGI. The CDR3 coding sequence is TGTGCCAGCAAAAAGACACTAAGCTACAATGAGCAGTTCTTC. Protein: CASKKTLSYNEQFF.

This clonotype came up many times. The CDR3 protein is CASSSGTVVGYTF. CDR3 coding DNA: TGTGCCAGCAGCTCCGGGACGGTAGTAGGCTACACCTTC. The V call is TRBV14, the J call TRBJ1-2; possible D gene TRBD1, 5 bases. CDR3 size: 13 residues. The germline V gene encodes CDR1 SGHDN and CDR2 FVKESK. V lost 5 bases and J 8 bases, leaving 15 bases between the germline ends.

The chain links TRBV19 to TRBJ2-2; 14 bases are shared with TRBD2. CDR1 LNHDA and CDR2 SQIVND come from the germline V gene (reference sequence). The CDR3 length is 14 residues. The ends lost 11 bases at V and 6 bases at J; junction bases unmatched: 5. The CDR3 reads CAGTSGRIAGELFF. The CDR3 DNA follows: TGTGCCGGGACTAGCGGGAGAATCGCCGGGGAGCTGTTTTTT.

The chain carries TRBV20-1 and TRBJ2-7; TRBD1 aligns across 12 bases. V was clipped by 5 bases and J by 4 bases; unmatched bases: 6. Germline loops: CDR1 DFQATT, CDR2 SNEGSKA (reference sequence). The CDR3 consists of 14 residues. The CDR3 is CSAAGTGGLYEQYF. The CDR3 nucleotides are TGCAGTGCTGCCGGGACAGGGGGCTTATACGAGCAGTACTTC.

The DNA for the CDR3 is TGTGCCAGCACTGACACCGGCGTCGGGGAGCTGTTTTTT. Its protein product is CASTDTGVGELFF. The rearrangement links TRBV25-1 to TRBJ2-2; D is uncertain. V lost 7 bases and J 7 bases, leaving 13 bases between the germline ends. This CDR3 region has 13 residues. Germline lookup yields CDR1 MGHDK and CDR2 SYGVNS.

The V and J genes are TRBV24-1 and TRBJ1-5; TRBD1 matches 11 bases. CDR1 KGHDR and CDR2 SFDVKD come from the germline V gene. CDR3 length: 15 amino acids. V trimming: 6 bases; J trimming: 2 bases; junction bases outside the gene matches: 2. In nucleotides, the CDR3 is TGTGCCACCAGTCCGGGACAGGGGGGCAATCAGCCCCAGCATTTT. It codes for CATSPGQGGNQPQHF.

This clonotype was seen repeatedly, ten times or more. CDR3 DNA: TGCAGTGCTAGAGATTTACAGGGGTTGGGGGCTGGCTACACCTTC. This encodes CSARDLQGLGAGYTF. The chain has TRBV20-1 and TRBJ1-2, with 7 bases fitting TRBD1. This CDR3 has 15 residues. Per germline, CDR1 DFQATT and CDR2 SNEGSKA (reference sequence). V was clipped by 0 bases and J by 7 bases; unmatched bases: 11.

The J gene is TRBJ2-3, the V gene TRBV29-1; 10 bases agree with TRBD2. The CDR3 sequence is 16 residues long. V was pared by 1 base and J by 2 bases, with 6 bases of the junction left unmatched. Germline CDR1 and CDR2: SQVTM and ANQGSEA. The CDR3 bases are TGCAGCGTTGAAGGTCTAGCGGGAGAGCCCACAGATACGCAGTATTTT. Protein product: CSVEGLAGEPTDTQYF.

This clonotype has a single count. The gene calls are TRBV5-1 and TRBJ2-7; weak D call: TRBD1 (6 bases). This CDR3 comprises 15 residues. With 0 bases removed from V and 2 bases from J, the gap between germline ends came to 12 bases. The germline V gene has CDR1 SGHRS and CDR2 YFSETQ. CDR3 in amino acids: CASSLDGTLTYEQYF. In DNA form, the CDR3 reads TGCGCCAGCAGCTTGGATGGGACACTGACCTACGAGCAGTACTTC. Based on the CDR3 plus reference TRBV5-1 and TRBJ2-7, the full variable domain is KAGVTQTPRYLIKTRGQQVTLSCSPISGHRSVSWYQQTPGQGLQFLFEYFSETQRNKGNFPGRFSGRQFSNSRSEMNVSTLELGDSALYLCASSLDGTLTYEQYFGPGTRLTVT.

This clonotype has a count of ten or more. CDR3: CASSLPSYGLGDTQYF. The CDR3 region has the DNA TGCGCCAGCAGCTTACCCTCCTACGGACTCGGAGATACGCAGTATTTT. The genes are TRBV5-1 and TRBJ2-3, with D possibly matching TRBD2 (5 bases). The V gene's germline CDR1 is SGHRS and CDR2 YFSETQ. Between the trimmed V and J ends, which lost 2 bases and 5 bases, there was a span of 18 bases. The CDR3 sequence is 16 residues long.

This clonotype appeared many times. The chain has TRBV6-2 or TRBV6-3 and TRBJ2-1; 13 nucleotides align to TRBD2. The J segment lost 12 bases and the V segment lost 4 bases, leaving 18 bases of the junction unmatched. The CDR3 extends over 18 amino acids. From germline, CDR1 is MNHEY and CDR2 SVGEGT. This chain's CDR3 is CASSSSQLRTSGGGPQFF. CDR3 coding DNA: TGTGCCAGCAGTTCCTCCCAACTGCGGACTAGCGGGGGAGGGCCGCAGTTCTTC.

J is TRBJ2-3 and V is TRBV5-4; D gene unclear. V lost 2 bases and J 4 bases, leaving 14 bases between the germline ends. Germline V gene data show CDR1 as SGHNT and CDR2 as YYREEE (reference sequence). CDR3 length equals 15 residues. The CDR3 loop is CASSLVGQVADTQYF. In nucleotides, the CDR3 is TGTGCCAGCAGCTTAGTTGGGCAGGTGGCAGATACGCAGTATTTT.

V gene TRBV19 combines with J gene TRBJ1-2; 10 nucleotides line up with TRBD1. The germline V gene has CDR1 LNHDA and CDR2 SQIVND (reference sequence). CDR3 length: 15 residues. Trimming at V came to 5 bases and at J to 3 bases, leaving 6 bases not matched to a gene. The CDR3 nucleotides are TGTGCCAGTAGTTGGGGACAGGGGCGGCACTATGGCTACACCTTC. It encodes CASSWGQGRHYGYTF.

V is TRBV7-9 and J is TRBJ2-5; 9 positions match TRBD2. Per germline, CDR1 SEHNR and CDR2 FQNEAQ (reference sequence). The V gene end was trimmed by 1 base and the J gene end by 5 bases; junction bases not matched to a gene: 5. This CDR3 spans 15 amino acids. The CDR3 spells CASSLGSGRTETQYF. CDR3 sequence (DNA): TGTGCCAGCAGCTTAGGTAGCGGGAGAACGGAGACCCAGTACTTC.

This clonotype has at least ten counts. This chain uses TRBV20-1 with TRBJ2-3, with D perhaps matching TRBD2 (6 bases). Looked up from germline, CDR1 is DFQATT and CDR2 is SNEGSKA (reference sequence). V lost 4 bases to trimming and J lost 6 bases, with 17 bases between them. This CDR3 contains 14 residues. CDR3 amino acids: CSANPGVRGDTQYF. CDR3 DNA sequence: TGCAGTGCTAATCCGGGGGTTCGGGGGGATACGCAGTATTTT.

The V and J genes are TRBV12-3 or TRBV12-4 and TRBJ1-2, with D perhaps TRBD1 (6 bases). CDR3 length equals 14 residues. The V end was cut by 3 bases, the J end by 2 bases, with 10 bases between. CDR3 in DNA: TGTGCCAGCAGTTTCGGGACACGGAACTATGGCTACACCTTC. This translates into CASSFGTRNYGYTF.

There are many counts of this clonotype. CDR3 DNA sequence: TGTGCCAGCATCCCTACGTTAGGGGGGCCCTACGAGCAGTACTTC. It yields the protein CASIPTLGGPYEQYF. The chain uses TRBV6-2 or TRBV6-3 and TRBJ2-7, with D perhaps given as TRBD1 or TRBD2 (6 bases each). Germline CDR1 reads MNHEY; CDR2 reads SVGEGT. The CDR3 spans 15 residues. Trimming cost V 7 bases and J 2 bases, with 18 bases left between them.

Many counts were recorded for this clonotype. This rearrangement joins TRBV5-1 to TRBJ2-3, with D tentatively TRBD1 (6 bases). The germline V and J ends were trimmed by 1 base and 6 bases, with 9 bases remaining between them. This CDR3 has 13 residues. From germline, CDR1 is SGHRS and CDR2 YFSETQ. CDR3 protein: CASSLWTVDTQYF. CDR3 DNA sequence: TGCGCCAGCAGCTTGTGGACAGTGGATACGCAGTATTTT.

This clonotype was detected many times. The rearrangement uses TRBV6-2 or TRBV6-3 and TRBJ2-3, with D unresolved. V was cut by 4 bases and J by 5 bases, with 16 bases left in between. Looked up from germline, CDR1 is MNHEY and CDR2 is SVGEGT. CDR3 size: 15 residues. In DNA form, the CDR3 reads TGTGCCAGCAGTTGGCCCCCCCCTCGCGGAGATACGCAGTATTTT. Translated, it gives CASSWPPPRGDTQYF.

This clonotype was detected many times. The chain recombines TRBV7-4 with TRBJ2-2; 11 bases are shared with TRBD2. Per the germline V gene, CDR1 is SGHVT and CDR2 is SQSDAQ. This CDR3 is built from 19 residues. V gave up 1 base and J gave up 0 bases; unmatched junction bases: 7. CDR3 nucleotides: TGTGCCAGCAGCTTAGTGGGACTAGCGGAAGGTCCGAACACCGGGGAGCTGTTTTTT. It yields the protein CASSLVGLAEGPNTGELFF.

This clonotype was recorded at least ten times. The chain joins TRBV7-9 to TRBJ2-1; D tentatively fits TRBD1 or TRBD2 (6 bases each). Germline-derived CDR1 and CDR2 are SEHNR and FQNEAQ (reference sequence). The CDR3 sequence is 16 residues long. Trimming removed 4 bases at V and 4 bases at J, with 17 bases between. Here the CDR3 DNA reads TGTGCCAGCAGCTCGACCGAGGGGGGCAGATACAATGAGCAGTTCTTC. Amino acids: CASSSTEGGRYNEQFF.

This sequence joins TRBV7-2 and TRBJ2-1; TRBD2 matches at 9 bases. Per germline, CDR1 SGHTA and CDR2 FQGNSA. The CDR3 is 15 residues long. V shed 4 bases, J shed 7 bases, and the junction held 8 bases outside the gene matches. CDR3 DNA sequence: TGTGCCAGCAGCTCGTCCGGGACTAGCAGAAATGAGCAGTTCTTC. Residues: CASSSSGTSRNEQFF.

The chain has TRBV6-1 and TRBJ1-2; D is perhaps TRBD1 (6 bases). This CDR3 comprises 13 residues. The V gene's germline CDR1 is MNHNS and CDR2 SASEGT. Trimming took off 6 bases at V and 5 bases at J, with 13 bases between the two ends. CDR3 in DNA: TGTGCCAGCAGCGACAGGAATAAATATGGCTACACCTTC. It encodes CASSDRNKYGYTF.

The V gene is TRBV20-1, the J gene TRBJ2-7; 14 nucleotides match TRBD2. V dropped 1 base and J dropped 3; count of bases not matched to a gene: 2. Looked up from germline, CDR1 is DFQATT and CDR2 is SNEGSKA (reference sequence). The CDR3 covers 15 residues. The CDR3 sequence is CSARGLAGGYYEQYF. The DNA of the CDR3 is TGCAGTGCTAGAGGACTAGCGGGGGGGTACTACGAGCAGTACTTC.

This clonotype was seen a handful of times. The chain carries TRBV27 and TRBJ1-6; D not resolved. V was clipped by 2 bases and J by 0 bases, with 5 bases between them. Germline-derived CDR1 and CDR2 are MNHEY and SMNVEV (reference sequence). This CDR3 is built from 15 residues. The CDR3 nucleotides are TGTGCCAGCAGTTTAGACACCTCCTATAATTCACCCCTCCACTTT. The encoded protein is CASSLDTSYNSPLHF.

V gene TRBV11-2 combines with J gene TRBJ1-6; D is perhaps TRBD1 (6 bases). Germline V lookup: CDR1 SGHAT, CDR2 FQNNGV. The CDR3 contains 18 residues. The germline V and J ends were trimmed by 1 base and 9 bases, with 22 bases remaining between them. This CDR3 is CASSLVTEEQGNGSPLHF. The CDR3 region has the DNA TGTGCCAGCAGCTTAGTGACTGAGGAGCAGGGGAATGGTTCACCCCTCCACTTT.

A single count supports this clonotype. The chain joins TRBV25-1 to TRBJ1-2, with no clear D. The V gene's germline CDR1 is MGHDK and CDR2 SYGVNS. The V gene lost 4 bases and the J gene lost 4 bases, with 13 bases spanning the gap. CDR3 length: 14 residues. This CDR3 is CASSAYAPTYGYTF. As DNA, the CDR3 is TGTGCCAGCAGTGCTTACGCCCCTACCTATGGCTACACCTTC.